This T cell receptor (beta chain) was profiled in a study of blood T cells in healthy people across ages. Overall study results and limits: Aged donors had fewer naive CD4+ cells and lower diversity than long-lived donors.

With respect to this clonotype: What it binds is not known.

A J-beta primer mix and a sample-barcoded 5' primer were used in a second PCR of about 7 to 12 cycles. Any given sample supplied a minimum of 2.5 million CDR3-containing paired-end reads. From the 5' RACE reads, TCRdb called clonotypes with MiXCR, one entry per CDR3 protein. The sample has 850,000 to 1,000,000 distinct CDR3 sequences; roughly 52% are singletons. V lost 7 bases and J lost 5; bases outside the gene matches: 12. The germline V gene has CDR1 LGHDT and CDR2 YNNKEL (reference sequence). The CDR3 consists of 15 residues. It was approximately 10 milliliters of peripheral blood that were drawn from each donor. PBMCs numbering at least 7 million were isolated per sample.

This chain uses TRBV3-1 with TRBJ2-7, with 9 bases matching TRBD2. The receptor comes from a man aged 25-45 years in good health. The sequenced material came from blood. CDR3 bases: TGTGCCAGCACCAAAGCGGGGGGCGTTGTAGACGAGCAGTACTTC. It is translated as CASTKAGGVVDEQYF.